These T cell receptor beta chains were read from a single sample in a study of T cell responses to AZD1222 COVID-19 vaccine. The repertoire was sequenced with immunoSEQ multiplex PCR; TCRdb's copy has only in-frame clones and lacks some. In the table there are about 160,000 clones, approximately 92% of which are singletons. This material consisted of peripheral blood, taken 28 days after the second AZD1222 dose. The origin of the receptors is an adult who received the AZD1222 COVID-19 vaccine. Each CDR3 is given without its conserved first and last residue.

j_call,v_call,cdr3_aa
TRBJ1-1,TRBV7-2,ASSDTGQGRNGAF
TRBJ1-3,TRBV13,ASSLGLGDTYLPSGNTIY
TRBJ1-1,TRBV12-3/TRBV12-4,ASRRTADTEAF
TRBJ1-2,TRBV3-1/TRBV3-2,ASSHPQGTVASINYGYT
TRBJ1-5,TRBV15,ATSRDGLYSNQPQH
TRBJ1-2,TRBV10-3,AISAGGVGNYGYT
TRBJ2-7,TRBV5-4,ASSVGATGTSAYEQY
TRBJ2-3,TRBV9,ASSVTLSTDTQY
TRBJ2-7,TRBV27,ASSLNSLYSYEQY
TRBJ1-1,TRBV21-1,ASTSSGDTEAF
TRBJ1-1,TRBV6-1,ASSESPLNTEAF
TRBJ2-7,TRBV9,ASSVSPTGQNSYEQY
TRBJ1-5,TRBV7-2,ASSPRDIRESQPQH
TRBJ2-7,TRBV6-2/TRBV6-3,ASSLQTGGRGYEQY
TRBJ1-1,TRBV25-1,ASSRQGASTEAF
TRBJ2-1,TRBV29-1,SVQSGGQF
TRBJ2-1,TRBV28,ASSKLGLAESNEQF